This TCR beta chain emerged from a study of shared clonotypes between healthy human individuals. About the study: Serving as donors were a couple of women and three men, whose ages spanned 18 to 49.

Data came from immunoSEQ multiplex PCR; TCRdb stores just in-frame clones and leaves some out. The sample holds roughly 510,000 clones, about 79% seen once. CDR3 size: 12 residues. Germline CDR1 reads PRHDT; CDR2 reads FYEKMQ (reference sequence). V gave up 5 bases and J gave up 4 bases, with 9 bases separating them. Sequencing was performed on PBMCs. The V gene is TRBV13, the J gene TRBJ2-7, with D uncertain. The clonotype originates from a woman aged 40 to 50 in good health. Some clones in this sample may be carry-over from other donors' samples. CDR3 DNA sequence: TGTGCCAGCAGCCAACGACGGTACGAGCAGTACTTC. It is translated as CASSQRRYEQYF.